This TCR beta chain emerged from a study of blood T cells in healthy people across ages. The CDR3 totals 16 residues. Per the germline V gene, CDR1 is SGHTA and CDR2 is FQGNSA. V trimming: 5 bases; J trimming: 4 bases; junction bases outside the gene matches: 12. The authors ran a second PCR of about 6 to 12 cycles using a sample-barcoded 5' primer and a J-beta primer mix. MiXCR, run by TCRdb on the 5' RACE reads, gives a single entry per CDR3 protein. The sample lists 450,000 to 700,000 distinct CDR3 sequences; 27% were seen once. This sequence originates from a woman in her seventies in good health. The chain combines TRBV7-2 with TRBJ2-5; 8 nucleotides agree with TRBD2. Sequencing was performed on blood. In nucleotides, the CDR3 is TGTGCCAGCAGCATTCACGGGACTAGTCGCGGAGAGACCCAGTACTTC. Its translation: CASSIHGTSRGETQYF.